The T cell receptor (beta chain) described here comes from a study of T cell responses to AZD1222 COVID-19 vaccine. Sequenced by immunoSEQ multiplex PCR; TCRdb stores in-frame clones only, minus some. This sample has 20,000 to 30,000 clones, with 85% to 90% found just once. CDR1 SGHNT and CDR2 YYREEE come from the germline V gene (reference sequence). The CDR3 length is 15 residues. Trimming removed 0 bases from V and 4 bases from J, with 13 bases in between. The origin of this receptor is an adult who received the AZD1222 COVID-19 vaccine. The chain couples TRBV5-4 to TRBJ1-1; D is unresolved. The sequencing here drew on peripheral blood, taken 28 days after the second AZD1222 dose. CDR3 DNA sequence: TGTGCCAGCAGCTTGGTGGGTCGGGCGGGCACTGAAGCTTTCTTT. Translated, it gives CASSLVGRAGTEAFF.